One sample yielded the 23 T cell receptor beta chains listed below, sequenced in a study of blood T cell repertoires in COVID-19. Clones were read by immunoSEQ multiplex PCR, and TCRdb kept only the in-frame ones, dropping some. The table has approximately 50,000 clones, more than 85% seen once; the top ten hold under 7.5%. The sample was peripheral blood. Source of these receptors: a man aged 45-65 years with active COVID-19.

This clone appeared a single time. The chain carries TRBV4-3 and TRBJ2-1; 10 nucleotides align to TRBD1. This CDR3 region has 15 residues. The J segment lost 7 bases and the V segment lost 5 bases, leaving 8 bases of the junction unmatched. From germline, CDR1 is LGHNA and CDR2 YSLEER. The CDR3 here is CASSWTGTGVNEQFF. The CDR3 DNA follows: TGCGCCAGCAGCTGGACCGGGACAGGGGTAAATGAGCAGTTCTTC.

The chain couples TRBV12-5 to TRBJ2-1, with D perhaps TRBD1 (6 bases). CDR1 is LGHNT, CDR2 FRNRAP, per germline. CDR3 length equals 12 residues. The V gene lost 6 bases and the J gene lost 12 bases, with 15 bases spanning the gap. The CDR3 here is CASGAGAGGQFF. In DNA, the CDR3 is TGTGCTAGTGGGGCAGGGGCTGGTGGGCAGTTCTTC.

This chain connects TRBV28 to TRBJ1-5, with 10 nucleotides matching TRBD1. Germline V CDR1 and CDR2: MDHEN, SYDVKM. V trimming: 5 bases; J trimming: 4 bases; junction bases outside the gene matches: 5. The CDR3 is made up of 15 amino acids. The CDR3: CASSPGQGRNQPQHF. The CDR3 coding sequence is TGTGCCAGCAGTCCGGGACAGGGGAGGAATCAGCCCCAGCATTTT. The whole variable domain, filled in from reference TRBV28 and TRBJ1-5, reads DVKVTQSSRYLVKRTGEKVFLECVQDMDHENMFWYRQDPGLGLRLIYFSYDVKMKEKGDIPEGYSVSREKKERFSLILESASTNQTSMYLCASSPGQGRNQPQHFGDGTRLSIL.

This clone was seen only once. The chain is built from TRBV19 and TRBJ1-1; D not certain. This CDR3 region has 12 residues. V lost 7 bases and J lost 4, with 10 bases in between. Germline assignment: CDR1 LNHDA and CDR2 SQIVND (reference sequence). CDR3 bases: TGTGCCAGTATTAACGCGGCCACTGAAGCTTTCTTT. Amino acids: CASINAATEAFF.

This CDR3 reads CASSGGSTGELFF. DNA of the CDR3: TGCGCCAGCAGTGGCGGGAGCACCGGGGAGCTGTTTTTT. The chain couples TRBV10-1 to TRBJ2-2; 7 bases fit TRBD2. With V trimmed by 4 bases and J by 4 bases, 0 bases remained unmatched. This CDR3 comprises 13 residues. The V gene's germline CDR1 is WNHNN and CDR2 SYGVQD (reference sequence).

Remarks on this clone: Germline and junction disagree at one end, which may indicate a read error. The gene calls are TRBV5-4 and TRBJ1-4, with 9 bases that match TRBD1. This CDR3 has 18 residues. Germline V gives CDR1 SGHNT, CDR2 YYREEE (reference sequence). The CDR3 sequence is CASSPATGGLTTSEKLFF. The CDR3 DNA sequence: TGTGCCAGCAGCCCGGCGACAGGGGGGTTGACGACTAGTGAAAAACTGTTTTTT. Variable domain in full (rest from reference TRBV5-4 and TRBJ1-4): ETGVTQSPTHLIKTRGQQVTLRCSSQSGHNTVSWYQQALGQGPQFIFQYYREEENGRGNFPPRFSGLQFPNYSSELNVNALELDDSALYLCASSPATGGLTTSEKLFFGSGTQLSVL.

The chain combines TRBV2 with TRBJ2-1; TRBD2 might be the D (5 bases). The germline V gene has CDR1 SNHLY and CDR2 FYNNEI. The CDR3 sequence is 13 residues long. The ends were cut back, 10 bases at V and 7 bases at J, with 17 bases in the middle. The CDR3 protein is CATRAPGRNEQFF. In DNA form, the CDR3 reads TGTGCCACCCGGGCTCCGGGGAGAAATGAGCAGTTCTTC.

The chain combines TRBV7-9 with TRBJ1-6; 8 nucleotides line up with TRBD1. Germline CDR1 and CDR2: SEHNR and FQNEAQ (reference sequence). With V trimmed by 4 bases and J by 0 bases, 5 bases remained unmatched. This CDR3 comprises 17 residues. The CDR3: CASSSDRGFSYNSPLHF. The DNA of the CDR3 is TGTGCCAGCAGCTCCGACAGGGGTTTCTCCTATAATTCACCCCTCCACTTT.

The chain joins TRBV6-9 to TRBJ2-3; 9 nucleotides match TRBD2. Germline CDR1 reads MNHGY; CDR2 reads SVAAGI. This CDR3 spans 15 amino acids. The V segment lost 4 bases and the J segment 0 bases; nucleotides outside the gene matches: 2. The CDR3 DNA follows: TGTGCCAGCAGTTTTGCGGGGGGGAGCACAGATACGCAGTATTTT. This gives the protein CASSFAGGSTDTQYF.

The CDR3 is CASRGGALGNQPQHF. As DNA, the CDR3 is TGTGCCAGTAGGGGAGGGGCACTGGGCAATCAGCCCCAGCATTTT. The chain has TRBV19 and TRBJ1-5; D possibly corresponds to TRBD1 (5 bases). CDR3 length: 15 residues. V lost 6 bases and J 2 bases, leaving 14 bases between the germline ends. CDR1 is LNHDA, CDR2 SQIVND, per germline (reference sequence).

The J gene is TRBJ2-7, the V gene TRBV15, with D possibly matching TRBD1 (5 bases). Germline-derived CDR1 and CDR2 are LNHNV and YYDKDF (reference sequence). The CDR3 totals 13 residues. Trimming pared 0 bases from V and 6 bases from J, leaving 9 bases between. CDR3 residues: CATSRDRQPEQYF. The CDR3 DNA reads TGTGCCACCAGCAGAGACAGACAGCCCGAGCAGTACTTC.

This sequence joins TRBV3-1 (or the pseudogene TRBV3-2) and TRBJ2-1, with TRBD2 matching over 8 bases. This CDR3 region has 15 residues. Per the germline V gene, CDR1 is LGHDT and CDR2 is YNNKEL (reference sequence). With V trimmed by 1 base and J by 7 bases, 6 bases remained unmatched. As DNA, the CDR3 is TGTGCCAGCAGCCAAGGGATTAGCGGGACGAATGAGCAGTTCTTC. It translates to CASSQGISGTNEQFF.

The V gene is TRBV7-2, the J gene TRBJ1-2, with 10 bases lining up with TRBD1. J was trimmed by 8 bases and V by 6 bases; bases with no gene match: 9. The CDR3 contains 14 residues. Germline assignment: CDR1 SGHTA and CDR2 FQGNSA. The CDR3 region is CASRPDRGSRGYTF. The CDR3 DNA reads TGTGCCAGCAGGCCGGACAGGGGGTCGCGCGGCTACACCTTC.

The genes are TRBV15 and TRBJ1-4; maybe TRBD1 (6 bases). The germline V gene encodes CDR1 LNHNV and CDR2 YYDKDF (reference sequence). V was shortened by 5 bases and J by 0 bases, with 16 bases between the two germline ends. The CDR3 sequence is 17 residues long. For the CDR3, the DNA is TGTGCCACCAGCTGGGGGGGCAGCCTGCCAACTAATGAAAAACTGTTTTTT. It codes for CATSWGGSLPTNEKLFF.

The chain carries TRBV29-1 and TRBJ1-2; TRBD1 might be the D (5 bases). CDR1 is SQVTM, CDR2 ANQGSEA, per germline. Trimming removed 2 bases from V and 3 bases from J, with 13 bases in between. The length of the CDR3 is 14 residues. CDR3 nucleotide sequence: TGCAGCGTTGAACCGCTCAGGGCGGACTATGGCTACACCTTC. It codes for CSVEPLRADYGYTF.

The rearrangement joins TRBV5-1 to TRBJ2-3; TRBD1 matches 7 bases. Germline loops: CDR1 SGHRS, CDR2 YFSETQ. The length of the CDR3 is 14 residues. The ends lost 4 bases at V and 6 bases at J; junction bases unmatched: 8. The CDR3 here is CASSATGPWDTQYF. CDR3 in DNA: TGCGCCAGCAGCGCGACAGGGCCCTGGGATACGCAGTATTTT.

V gene TRBV28 combines with J gene TRBJ2-7, with D possibly being TRBD1 (5 bases). Germline CDR1 and CDR2: MDHEN and SYDVKM. With 3 bases removed from V and 6 bases from J, the gap between germline ends came to 15 bases. The CDR3 is 14 amino acids. The CDR3 DNA follows: TGTGCCAGCAGTTTGGTTGTGGGGCTCGGCGAGCAGTACTTC. Translated, it gives CASSLVVGLGEQYF.

The rearrangement links TRBV19 to TRBJ1-5; 7 bases are a match to TRBD1. The CDR3 totals 16 residues. The ends lost 5 bases at V and 1 base at J; junction bases unmatched: 8. Germline CDR1 LNHDA, CDR2 SQIVND (reference sequence). In DNA form, the CDR3 reads TGTGCCAGTAGTGGGGGGACAGTTTGGAGCAATCAGCCCCAGCATTTT. Translating gives CASSGGTVWSNQPQHF. The full variable domain, with the rest looked up from reference TRBV19 and TRBJ1-5, is DGGITQSPKYLFRKEGQNVTLSCEQNLNHDAMYWYRQDPGQGLRLIYYSQIVNDFQKGDIAEGYSVSREKKESFPLTVTSAQKNPTAFYLCASSGGTVWSNQPQHFGDGTRLSIL.

The V and J genes are TRBV6-5 and TRBJ1-5; D perhaps matches TRBD1 (6 bases). The length of the CDR3 is 11 residues. The V gene lost 6 bases and the J gene lost 10 bases, with 10 bases spanning the gap. CDR1 MNHEY and CDR2 SVGAGI come from the germline V gene. The CDR3 bases are TGTGCCAGCAGGGGGGACATTCCCCAGCATTTT. This sequence encodes CASRGDIPQHF.

The genes are TRBV5-5 and TRBJ2-3; 7 bases are a match to TRBD1. CDR3 length equals 15 residues. V lost 4 bases to trimming and J lost 0 bases; unmatched junction nucleotides: 5. Germline lookup yields CDR1 SGHKS and CDR2 YYEKEE (reference sequence). The CDR3 here is CASSRGQLSTDTQYF. The CDR3 DNA is TGTGCCAGCAGCCGGGGACAGCTTAGCACAGATACGCAGTATTTT.

The rearrangement uses TRBV6-5 and TRBJ2-7; 12 bases fit TRBD1. V was clipped by 6 bases and J by 6 bases; unmatched bases: 6. The length of the CDR3 is 14 residues. In germline, CDR1 is MNHEY, CDR2 SVGAGI. The CDR3 DNA follows: TGTGCCAGCAGCCGCGGGACAGGGGGCGTCGAGCAGTACTTC. This sequence encodes CASSRGTGGVEQYF.

The rearrangement uses TRBV2 and TRBJ1-6; 7 bases agree with TRBD1. The V and J ends lost 6 bases and 7 bases, in that order; junction bases with no gene match: 9. Germline-derived CDR1 and CDR2 are SNHLY and FYNNEI. This CDR3 comprises 15 residues. In DNA, the CDR3 is TGTGCCAGCAGAACCCAGGGGACAGCCAATTCACCCCTCCACTTT. This codes for CASRTQGTANSPLHF.

The rearrangement uses TRBV5-4 and TRBJ2-2; 11 bases fit TRBD2. CDR1 is SGHNT, CDR2 YYREEE, per germline (reference sequence). This CDR3 has 19 amino acids. J lost 1 base, V lost 2 bases, and 10 bases had no gene match. CDR3 DNA sequence: TGTGCCAGCAGCTTCACCTTCACTAGCGGGGGCCTGAACACCGGGGAGCTGTTTTTT. Its translation: CASSFTFTSGGLNTGELFF.